This T cell receptor (beta chain) was identified during a study of vaccination effects on CD4 cells after COVID-19. Measured with immunoSEQ multiplex PCR; TCRdb has only the in-frame clones, and not every one. This table holds approximately 30,000 clones, roughly 80% found once. Trimming stripped 6 bases from V and 5 bases from J, with 13 bases between. The CDR3 contains 13 residues. From germline, CDR1 is SGHNT and CDR2 YENEEA. Remarks on this clone: Its matching antigen is unknown.

After expansion with viral peptide pools in the ViraFEST assay, antigen-specific CD4+ T cells were sequenced. Following 10 days of culture, CD4+ T cells were isolated. Subjects were given two BNT162b2 or mRNA-1273 vaccine doses. This receptor was taken from a human donor who received a COVID-19 vaccine. Some clones in this sample may be carry-over from other donors' samples. Material: CD4+ T cells from PBMCs cultured with HCoV-NL63 spike peptides, obtained after COVID-19 vaccination. The chain uses TRBV11-3 and TRBJ2-5, with D tentatively TRBD1 or TRBD2 (6 bases each). CDR3 amino acids: CASRGGLDETQYF. CDR3 in DNA: TGTGCCAGCAGAGGGGGGTTGGATGAGACCCAGTACTTC.